This T cell receptor beta chain originates from a study of cytomegalovirus exposure and HLA in healthy donors. The repertoire was sequenced with immunoSEQ multiplex PCR; TCRdb's copy has only in-frame clones and lacks some. The sample consists of about 160,000 clones, around 88% of them appearing once. The CDR3 loop spans 19 amino acids. The J segment lost 1 base and the V segment lost 4 bases, leaving 17 bases of the junction unmatched. Germline V gene sequence: CDR1 LGHNA, CDR2 YNFKEQ. Study conclusions and caveats: CMV antigen specificity of a few CMV-associated chains was confirmed in vitro. It was 160 or so TCR beta chains that were listed as cytomegalovirus-associated.

As concerns this clone: Its target is not known.

The donors were members of the validation cohort, which comprised 120 subjects and was separate from the first cohort of 666 subjects. The origin of this receptor is a woman between 18 and 29 years old in good health and CMV-seronegative. V usage is TRBV4-2 and J usage is TRBJ2-5; 8 nucleotides agree with TRBD1. What was sequenced was PBMCs. CDR3: CASSPYRGEELGPQETQYF. Here the CDR3 DNA reads TGTGCCAGCAGCCCTTACAGGGGGGAAGAGCTTGGGCCCCAAGAGACCCAGTACTTC.